This T cell receptor beta chain derives from a study of blood T cell repertoires in COVID-19. This CDR3 is built from 16 residues. Germline-derived CDR1 and CDR2 are SNHLY and FYNNEI. Trimming left V 8 bases short and J 0 bases short, with 16 bases between. Only in-frame clones appear in the TCRdb table, and some are missing; sequencing was by immunoSEQ multiplex PCR. The sample shows about 240,000 clones, around 85% of them seen only once. Input material: PBMCs or T cells enriched from blood (not recorded which). This receptor was identified in a middle-aged woman with acute COVID-19. The rearrangement uses TRBV2 and TRBJ2-2; D is perhaps TRBD2 (6 bases). CDR3 in amino acids: CASSPMGGPNTGELFF. CDR3 nucleotides: TGTGCCAGCTCCCCAATGGGGGGACCGAACACCGGGGAGCTGTTTTTT.